The clone carrying this TCR beta chain was observed a handful of times. Germline assignment: CDR1 MRHNA and CDR2 SNTAGT. CDR3 size: 15 residues. V dropped 6 bases and J dropped 5; count of bases not matched to a gene: 8. Per the original methods: Scientists estimated how many nucleated cells there were by amplifying reference gene primers. Assay: immunoSEQ multiplex PCR; the TCRdb copy retains only in-frame clones and omits some. D and trimming come from the DNA, and the V and J calls and clone size come from that table. The sample lists about 260,000 clones, approximately 88% occurring once. This entry belongs to a study of blood T cell repertoires in COVID-19. Looking at the study overall: Donors in the United States, Italy and Spain gave samples during acute or convalescent COVID-19. PBMCs, B-cell-depleted T cells, or T cells provided the cDNA or gDNA that made up the material.

Seattle's enrolled individuals joined amid active infection and were then monitored longitudinally. The sequencing sample was made of peripheral blood. This receptor was taken from a woman in her 70s with COVID-19, enrolled during active disease. The chain employs TRBV6-4 and TRBJ2-2; 8 positions match TRBD2. CDR3 residues: CASSTQRETTGELFF. CDR3 sequence (DNA): TGTGCCAGCAGCACCCAGCGGGAGACGACCGGGGAGCTGTTTTTT.